Listed below are T cell receptor beta chains from one sample, sequenced in a study of blood T cell repertoires in COVID-19. Sequencing was performed with immunoSEQ multiplex PCR; in TCRdb, only in-frame clones are kept and a portion is missing. The top ten clones hold approximately 25% of a sample with 15,000 to 20,000 clones, roughly 91% of them seen once. The sample consisted of peripheral blood. The receptor source for this set is a man in his sixties with acute or convalescent COVID-19. Both conserved end residues are trimmed from each CDR3.

V gene	J gene	CDR3 protein
TRBV5-4	TRBJ2-4	ASSGGQGDIQY
TRBV30	TRBJ1-6	AWTLSWENSPLH
TRBV5-1	TRBJ2-1	ASSPGGAGGYNEQF
TRBV27	TRBJ2-7	ASSSIVGQSYEQY
TRBV12-3/TRBV12-4	TRBJ2-5	ASSLGDQETQY
TRBV4-2	TRBJ2-3	ASSRSFFRTSGRAEFTDTQY
TRBV4-1	TRBJ1-2	ASSQAPGDSANYGYT
TRBV10-2	TRBJ1-4	ASTGQGAELF
TRBV2	TRBJ1-1	ASSDWGQAEAF
TRBV10-3	TRBJ1-2	AISGHPGGNYGYT
TRBV28	TRBJ2-7	ASRHAGSYEQY
TRBV2	TRBJ1-1	ASSVVENTEAF
TRBV28	TRBJ1-2	ASKWSSHYGYT
TRBV7-3	TRBJ1-1	ASSLTLTGNTEAF
TRBV2	TRBJ2-2	ASSLDRAGELF
TRBV4-1	TRBJ1-1	ASKGQSPSTEAF
TRBV4-1	TRBJ2-7	ASSQVSDRAEQY
TRBV11-2	TRBJ2-6	ASSRTTSGANVLT
TRBV24-1	TRBJ1-2	ATSDQDSYGYT
TRBV6-1	TRBJ1-5	ASSERAGLRSNQPQH
TRBV6-1	TRBJ2-7	ASSELIGAGGGYEQY
TRBV30	TRBJ2-7	AWSVGLKGGEQY
TRBV7-8	TRBJ1-1	ASSSEDRASTEAF
TRBV4-1	TRBJ2-2	ASSLIAGVTGELF
TRBV19	TRBJ1-5	ASSITGQGSQPQH
TRBV6-4	TRBJ2-7	ASSWLAGISWRYEQY
TRBV5-6	TRBJ1-1	ASSYRDREVSTEAF
TRBV6-1	TRBJ1-4	ASSEQGSPEKLF
TRBV18	TRBJ2-7	ASSTGQGEQY
TRBV6-5	TRBJ2-7	ASMGTREAYEQY
TRBV9	TRBJ2-3	ASSRGGTSTDTQY
TRBV6-6	TRBJ1-6	ASGNSGGYSPLH
TRBV3-1/TRBV3-2	TRBJ2-3	ASSTRTTVGNTQY
TRBV2	TRBJ1-5	ASRGGVAQGPQH
TRBV5-1	TRBJ2-4	ASSLEGTGENIQY
TRBV7-3	TRBJ2-3	ASSFLEQDTQY
TRBV30	TRBJ1-5	AWSPGGDQPQH
TRBV12-3/TRBV12-4	TRBJ1-1	ASTRDRTEAF
TRBV28	TRBJ2-7	ASSNRLAGQYEQY
TRBV2	TRBJ2-7	ASRLAGVSYEQY